This is a list of T cell receptor beta chains from one sample in a study of blood T cells in healthy people across ages. TCRdb passed the 5' RACE reads through MiXCR, listing each CDR3 protein once. Among roughly 1,700,000 distinct CDR3 sequences listed, approximately 30% were seen once. Material: blood. These receptors were collected from a woman in her thirties in good health. CDR3s include the opening cysteine and the closing phenylalanine or tryptophan. A D gene is named only where the DNA matches it firmly. Only part of the rows carry a size: once, few, many, or a class if the clone is expanded.

CDR3	DNA	J	D	size	V
CSASGRGGVYEQYF	TGCAGTGCTAGTGGCCGAGGGGGGGTCTACGAGCAGTACTTC	TRBJ2-7	NA	many	TRBV20-1
CATSRGQQNGELFF	TGTGCCACCAGCAGAGGACAGCAAAACGGGGAGCTGTTTTTT	TRBJ2-2	NA	few	TRBV15
CASSLAPRTRQSEQYF	TGCGCCAGCAGCTTGGCCCCCCGGACAAGGCAGAGCGAGCAGTACTTC	TRBJ2-7	NA	many	TRBV5-1
CAISWTAYNEQFF	TGTGCCATCAGCTGGACAGCGTACAATGAGCAGTTCTTC	TRBJ2-1	NA	NA	TRBV27
CASSLQATHTDTQYF	TGCGCCAGCAGCTTGCAGGCCACACACACAGATACGCAGTATTTT	TRBJ2-3	NA	NA	TRBV5-1
CAISFGGEKLFF	TGTGCCATCAGTTTCGGGGGGGAAAAACTGTTTTTT	TRBJ1-4	NA	NA	TRBV10-3
CSASSRDQPQHF	TGCAGTGCTAGTTCCAGGGATCAGCCCCAGCATTTT	TRBJ1-5	NA	NA	TRBV20-1
CASSPARDRDNEQFF	TGTGCCAGCAGCCCCGCCCGGGACAGGGACAATGAGCAGTTCTTC	TRBJ2-1	TRBD1	few	TRBV7-3
CASNPSGGDPDTQYF	TGCGCCAGCAACCCCTCGGGAGGGGACCCAGATACGCAGTATTTT	TRBJ2-3	TRBD2	NA	TRBV5-1
CASIGASGRDTQYF	TGCGCCAGCATTGGGGCTAGCGGGAGAGATACGCAGTATTTT	TRBJ2-3	TRBD2	NA	TRBV10-2
CASSKEGQGEQYF	TGTGCCAGCAGCAAAGAAGGACAGGGTGAGCAGTACTTC	TRBJ2-7	NA	NA	TRBV21-1
CASSRGPDEQFF	TGTGCCAGCAGCAGGGGGCCTGATGAGCAGTTCTTC	TRBJ2-1	TRBD1	few	TRBV7-9
CASGEGRNQPQHF	TGTGCCAGCGGGGAGGGGCGCAATCAGCCCCAGCATTTT	TRBJ1-5	NA	once	TRBV2